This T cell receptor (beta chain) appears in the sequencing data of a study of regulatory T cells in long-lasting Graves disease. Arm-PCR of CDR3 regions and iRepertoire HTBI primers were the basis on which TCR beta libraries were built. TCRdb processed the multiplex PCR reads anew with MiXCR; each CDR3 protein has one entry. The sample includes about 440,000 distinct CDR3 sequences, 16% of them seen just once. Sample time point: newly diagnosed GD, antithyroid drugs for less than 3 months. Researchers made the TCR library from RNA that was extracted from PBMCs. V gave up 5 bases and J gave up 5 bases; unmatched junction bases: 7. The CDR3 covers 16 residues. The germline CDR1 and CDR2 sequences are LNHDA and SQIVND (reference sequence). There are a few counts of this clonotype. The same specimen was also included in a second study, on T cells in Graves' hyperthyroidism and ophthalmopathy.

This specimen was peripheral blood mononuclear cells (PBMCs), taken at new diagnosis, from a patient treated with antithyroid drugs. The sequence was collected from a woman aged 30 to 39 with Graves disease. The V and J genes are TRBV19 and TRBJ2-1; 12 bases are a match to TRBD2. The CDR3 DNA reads TGTGCCAGTAGTGGGAGGACTAGCGGGGCGGACAATGAGCAGTTCTTC. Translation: CASSGRTSGADNEQFF. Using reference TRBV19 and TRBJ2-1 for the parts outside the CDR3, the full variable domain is DGGITQSPKYLFRKEGQNVTLSCEQNLNHDAMYWYRQDPGQGLRLIYYSQIVNDFQKGDIAEGYSVSREKKESFPLTVTSAQKNPTAFYLCASSGRTSGADNEQFFGPGTRLTVL.